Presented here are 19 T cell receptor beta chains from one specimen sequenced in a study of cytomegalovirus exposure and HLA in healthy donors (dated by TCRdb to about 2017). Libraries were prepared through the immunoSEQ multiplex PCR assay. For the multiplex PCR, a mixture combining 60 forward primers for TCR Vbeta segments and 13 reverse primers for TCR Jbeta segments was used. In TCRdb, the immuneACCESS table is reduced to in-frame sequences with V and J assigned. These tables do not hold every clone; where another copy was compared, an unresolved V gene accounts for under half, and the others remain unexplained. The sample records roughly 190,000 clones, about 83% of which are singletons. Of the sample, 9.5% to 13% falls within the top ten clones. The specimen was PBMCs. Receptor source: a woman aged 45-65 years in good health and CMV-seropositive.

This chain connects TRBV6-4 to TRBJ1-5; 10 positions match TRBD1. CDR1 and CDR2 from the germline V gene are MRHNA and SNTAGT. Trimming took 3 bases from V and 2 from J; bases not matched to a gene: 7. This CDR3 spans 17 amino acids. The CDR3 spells CASSEAGTGVGNQPQHF. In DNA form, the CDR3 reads TGTGCCAGCAGTGAGGCCGGGACAGGGGTTGGCAATCAGCCCCAGCATTTT.

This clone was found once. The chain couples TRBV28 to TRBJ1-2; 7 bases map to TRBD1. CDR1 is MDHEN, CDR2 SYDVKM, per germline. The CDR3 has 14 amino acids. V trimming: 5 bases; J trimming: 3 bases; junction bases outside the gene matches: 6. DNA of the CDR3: TGTGCCAGCAGTCCCCTAGGGGGCCACTATGGCTACACCTTC. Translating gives CASSPLGGHYGYTF.

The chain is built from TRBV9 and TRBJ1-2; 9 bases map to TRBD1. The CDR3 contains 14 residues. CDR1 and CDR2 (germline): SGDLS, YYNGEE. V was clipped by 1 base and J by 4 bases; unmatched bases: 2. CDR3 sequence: CASSVTGGGYGYTF. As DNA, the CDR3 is TGTGCCAGCAGCGTAACAGGGGGCGGCTATGGCTACACCTTC.

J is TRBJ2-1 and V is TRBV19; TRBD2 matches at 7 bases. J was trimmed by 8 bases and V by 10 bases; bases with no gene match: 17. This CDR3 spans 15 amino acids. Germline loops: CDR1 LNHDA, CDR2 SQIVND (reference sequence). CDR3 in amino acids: CATRPRGDPTYEQFF. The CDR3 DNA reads TGTGCCACCAGGCCCCGGGGGGACCCTACATATGAGCAGTTCTTC.

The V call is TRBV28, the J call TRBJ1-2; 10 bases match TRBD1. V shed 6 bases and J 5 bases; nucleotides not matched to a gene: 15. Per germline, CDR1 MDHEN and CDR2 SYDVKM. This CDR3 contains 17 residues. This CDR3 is CASSPALGTGAFYGYTF. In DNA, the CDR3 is TGTGCCAGCAGCCCTGCGTTGGGGACAGGGGCGTTTTATGGCTACACCTTC.

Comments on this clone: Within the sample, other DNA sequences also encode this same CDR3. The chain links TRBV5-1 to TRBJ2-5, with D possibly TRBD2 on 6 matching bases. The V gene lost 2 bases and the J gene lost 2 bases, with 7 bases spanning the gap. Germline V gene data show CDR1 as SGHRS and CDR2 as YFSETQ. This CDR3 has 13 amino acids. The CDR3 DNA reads TGCGCCAGCAGCTTTGCGGGGCAAGAGACCCAGTACTTC. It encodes CASSFAGQETQYF. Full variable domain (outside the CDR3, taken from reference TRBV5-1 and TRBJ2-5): KAGVTQTPRYLIKTRGQQVTLSCSPISGHRSVSWYQQTPGQGLQFLFEYFSETQRNKGNFPGRFSGRQFSNSRSEMNVSTLELGDSALYLCASSFAGQETQYFGPGTRLLVL.

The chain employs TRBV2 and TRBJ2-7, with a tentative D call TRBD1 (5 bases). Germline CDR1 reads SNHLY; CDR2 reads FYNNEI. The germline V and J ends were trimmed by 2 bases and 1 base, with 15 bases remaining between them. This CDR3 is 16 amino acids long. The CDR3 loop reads CASSEPTGSRSYEQYF. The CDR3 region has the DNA TGTGCCAGCAGTGAACCCACAGGCTCACGTTCCTACGAGCAGTACTTC.

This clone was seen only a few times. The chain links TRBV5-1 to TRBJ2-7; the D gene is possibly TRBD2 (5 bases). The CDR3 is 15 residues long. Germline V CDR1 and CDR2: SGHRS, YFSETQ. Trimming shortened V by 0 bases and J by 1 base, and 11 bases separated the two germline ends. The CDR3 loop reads CASSLGGRGSYEQYF. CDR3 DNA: TGCGCCAGCAGCTTGGGCGGGCGAGGATCCTACGAGCAGTACTTC.

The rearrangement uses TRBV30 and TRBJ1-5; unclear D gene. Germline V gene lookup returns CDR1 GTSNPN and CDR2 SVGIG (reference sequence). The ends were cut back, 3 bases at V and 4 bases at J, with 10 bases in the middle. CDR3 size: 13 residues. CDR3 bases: TGTGCCTGGAGCCTCGACTCAAATCAGCCCCAGCATTTT. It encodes CAWSLDSNQPQHF.

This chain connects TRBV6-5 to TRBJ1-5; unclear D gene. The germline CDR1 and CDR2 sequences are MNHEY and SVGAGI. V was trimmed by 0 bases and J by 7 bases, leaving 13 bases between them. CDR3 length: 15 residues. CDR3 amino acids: CASSYSGEARQPQHF. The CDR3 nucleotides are TGTGCCAGCAGTTACTCCGGGGAGGCAAGACAGCCCCAGCATTTT.

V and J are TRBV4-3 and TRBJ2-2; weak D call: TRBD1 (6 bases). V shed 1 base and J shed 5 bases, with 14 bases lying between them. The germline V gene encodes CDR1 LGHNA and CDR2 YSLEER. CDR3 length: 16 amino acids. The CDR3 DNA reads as TGCGCCAGCAGCCAAGCCCAGGACAGACGGACCGGGGAGCTGTTTTTT. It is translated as CASSQAQDRRTGELFF.

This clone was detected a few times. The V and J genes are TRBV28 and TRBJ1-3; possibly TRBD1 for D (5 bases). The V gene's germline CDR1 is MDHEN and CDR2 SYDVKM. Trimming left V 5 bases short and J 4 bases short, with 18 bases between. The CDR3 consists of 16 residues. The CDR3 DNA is TGTGCCAGCAGTCCCTCCTCCCGGGGGGTCGGAAACACCATATATTTT. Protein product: CASSPSSRGVGNTIYF.

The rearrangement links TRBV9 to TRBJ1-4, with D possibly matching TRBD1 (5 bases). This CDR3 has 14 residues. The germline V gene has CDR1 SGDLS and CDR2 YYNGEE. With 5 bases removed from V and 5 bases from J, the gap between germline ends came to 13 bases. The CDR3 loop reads CASSRRQGNEKLFF. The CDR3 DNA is TGTGCCAGCAGTCGAAGGCAGGGAAATGAAAAACTGTTTTTT.

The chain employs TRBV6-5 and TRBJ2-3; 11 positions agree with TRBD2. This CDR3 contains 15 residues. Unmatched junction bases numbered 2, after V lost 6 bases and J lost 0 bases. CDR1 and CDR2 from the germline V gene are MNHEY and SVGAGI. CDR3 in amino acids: CASSRLAGSTDTQYF. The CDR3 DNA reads TGTGCCAGCAGCCGACTAGCGGGGAGCACAGATACGCAGTATTTT.

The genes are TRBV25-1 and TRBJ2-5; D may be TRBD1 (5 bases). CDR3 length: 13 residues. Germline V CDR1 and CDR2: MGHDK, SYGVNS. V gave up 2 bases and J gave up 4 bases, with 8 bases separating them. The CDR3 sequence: CASSEPGLETQYF. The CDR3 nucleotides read TGTGCCAGCAGTGAACCAGGGTTAGAGACCCAGTACTTC.

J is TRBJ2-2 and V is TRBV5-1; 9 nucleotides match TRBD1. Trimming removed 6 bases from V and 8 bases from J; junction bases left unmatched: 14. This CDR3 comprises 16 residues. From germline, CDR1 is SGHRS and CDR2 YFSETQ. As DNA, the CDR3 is TGCGCCAGCACCGATCCCGGGACAGGGTTCTCTGGGGAGCTGTTTTTT. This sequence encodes CASTDPGTGFSGELFF.

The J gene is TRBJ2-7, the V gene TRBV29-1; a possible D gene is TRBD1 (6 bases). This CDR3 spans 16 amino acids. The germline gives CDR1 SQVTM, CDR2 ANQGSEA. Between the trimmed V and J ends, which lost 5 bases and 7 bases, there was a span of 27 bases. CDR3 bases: TGCAGCGTTAGATATTATGCGACAGGACGACCAGGGGAGCAGTACTTC. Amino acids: CSVRYYATGRPGEQYF.

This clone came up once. The CDR3: CASSLPGGLNNEQFF. DNA of the CDR3: TGTGCCAGCAGCCTCCCCGGGGGGCTGAACAATGAGCAGTTCTTC. The V and J genes are TRBV7-3 and TRBJ2-1; D perhaps matches TRBD2 (7 bases). Germline V gene lookup returns CDR1 SGHTA and CDR2 FQGTGA. The CDR3 totals 15 residues. V lost 5 bases and J lost 5, with 16 bases in between.

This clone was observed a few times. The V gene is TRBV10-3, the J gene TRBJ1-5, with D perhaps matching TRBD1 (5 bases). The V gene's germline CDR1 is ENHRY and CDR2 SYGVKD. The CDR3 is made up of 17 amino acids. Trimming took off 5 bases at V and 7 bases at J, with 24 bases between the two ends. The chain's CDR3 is CAISPSGGTAVGQPQHF. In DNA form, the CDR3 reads TGTGCCATCAGTCCGAGTGGCGGGACGGCGGTAGGGCAGCCCCAGCATTTT.